This TCR beta chain was sequenced during a study of beta chain features in type 1 diabetes. General study results and limits: Type 1 diabetes patients had fewer VDJ junction insertions and more deletions. People with Type 1 diabetes carried modestly yet significantly shorter TCRB CDR3s in all four CD4+ subsets.

Trimming at V came to 3 bases and at J to 3 bases, leaving 6 bases not matched to a gene. The CDR3 sequence is 15 residues long. In germline, CDR1 is LNHNV, CDR2 YYDKDF (reference sequence). Expressed TCRB transcripts were sequenced because the isolated RNA had all been reverse transcribed beforehand. The data were produced by immunoSEQ multiplex PCR, yet TCRdb's version contains in-frame clones alone and is incomplete. The sample contains 150,000 to 200,000 clones, roughly 63% of which appear only once. Points on this clone: The antigen is not known.

This receptor was obtained from a man aged 25 to 45 with type 1 diabetes. What was sequenced was naive CD4+ T cells from blood. The chain has TRBV15 and TRBJ2-7, with TRBD1 matching over 9 bases. In DNA, the CDR3 is TGTGCCACCAGCAGCCCGGGACAGGGATTCTACGAGCAGTACTTC. Translating it yields CATSSPGQGFYEQYF. The full variable domain, completed using reference TRBV15 and TRBJ2-7, is DAMVIQNPRYQVTQFGKPVTLSCSQTLNHNVMYWYQQKSSQAPKLLFHYYDKDFNNEADTPDNFQSRRPNTSFCFLDIRSPGLGDTAMYLCATSSPGQGFYEQYFGPGTRLTVT.